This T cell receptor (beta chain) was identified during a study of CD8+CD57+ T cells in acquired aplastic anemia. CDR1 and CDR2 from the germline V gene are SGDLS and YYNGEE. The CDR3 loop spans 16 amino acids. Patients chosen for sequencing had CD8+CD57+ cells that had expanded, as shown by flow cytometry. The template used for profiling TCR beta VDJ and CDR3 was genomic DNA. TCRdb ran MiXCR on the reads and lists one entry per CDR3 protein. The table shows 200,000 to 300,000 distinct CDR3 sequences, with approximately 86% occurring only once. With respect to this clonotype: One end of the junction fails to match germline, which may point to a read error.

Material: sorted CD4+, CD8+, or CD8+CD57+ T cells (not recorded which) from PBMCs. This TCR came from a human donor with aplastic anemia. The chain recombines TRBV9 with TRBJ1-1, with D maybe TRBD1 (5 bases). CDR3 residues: CASSVGDYPMNTEAFF. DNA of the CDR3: TGTGCCAGCAGCGTGGGGGATTATCCAATGAACACCGAAGCCTTCTTT. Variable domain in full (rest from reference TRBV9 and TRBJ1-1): DSGVTQTPKHLITATGQRVTLRCSPRSGDLSVYWYQQSLDQGLQFLIQYYNGEERAKGNILERFSAQQFPDLHSELNLSSLELGDSALYFCASSVGDYPMNTEAFFGQGTRLTVV.